The 24 T cell receptor beta chains reported below all come from one sample, sequenced in a study of human T cells and chemical hapten exposure. Time point defined: pre-sensitization, week 0. As for treatment: therapeutic diphenylcyclopropenone sensitization with weekly scalp DPC. TCRdb analysed the RACE reads with MiXCR anew, one entry per CDR3 protein. The sample has some 70,000 distinct CDR3 sequences, 11% seen once. The sequences come from whole blood, collected in connection with sensitization to the hapten diphenylcyclopropenone (DPC). These receptors were collected from a woman aged 45 to 65 with alopecia areata. Some clones in this sample may be carry-over from other donors' samples.

This clonotype has a handful of counts. The V gene is TRBV12-3 or TRBV12-4, the J gene TRBJ2-7; 10 positions match TRBD2. The trim removed 5 bases at V and 2 bases at J, leaving 12 bases unmatched. This CDR3 is 17 amino acids long. In nucleotides, the CDR3 is TGTGCCAGCAGTGCTCTCCGGTATAGCGGGAGGACCTACGAGCAGTACTTC. It is translated as CASSALRYSGRTYEQYF.

This clonotype was counted at least ten times. The CDR3 loop reads CASTLLGPGQGVPSYGYTF. Written as DNA, the CDR3 is TGTGCCAGCACCCTTTTGGGACCGGGACAGGGGGTGCCATCCTATGGCTACACCTTC. V usage is TRBV28 and J usage is TRBJ1-2; 11 bases line up with TRBD1. The CDR3 sequence is 19 residues long. Germline V CDR1 and CDR2: MDHEN, SYDVKM. V lost 7 bases to trimming and J lost 4 bases; unmatched junction nucleotides: 20.

This clonotype was found many times. The V gene is TRBV4-1, the J gene TRBJ2-1; D uncertain. The germline V gene encodes CDR1 MGHRA and CDR2 YSYEKL. There are 16 residues in the CDR3. The V end lost 0 bases, the J end lost 0 bases, and 9 bases lay between the germline ends. CDR3 sequence (DNA): TGCGCCAGCAGCCAAGATGGGCAGAACTCCTACAATGAGCAGTTCTTC. Its protein is CASSQDGQNSYNEQFF.

The chain couples TRBV6-5 to TRBJ1-6; TRBD1 matches at 7 bases. The junction had 4 bases not matched to a gene; V was cut back by 5 bases and J by 6 bases. Germline-derived CDR1 and CDR2 are MNHEY and SVGAGI. The CDR3 length is 14 residues. The CDR3 DNA reads as TGTGCCAGCAGTCGGGACAGTCTTAATTCACCCCTCCACTTT. This encodes CASSRDSLNSPLHF.

The rearrangement joins TRBV12-3 or TRBV12-4 to TRBJ2-7; no definite D call. V lost 5 bases and J lost 1, with 3 bases in between. CDR3 length: 11 amino acids. The CDR3 DNA reads as TGTGCCAGCAGTGCTTCCTACGAGCAGTACTTC. Amino acid sequence: CASSASYEQYF.

The V and J genes are TRBV28 and TRBJ2-1, with D perhaps matching TRBD1 (5 bases). Per germline, CDR1 MDHEN and CDR2 SYDVKM. Trimming pared 2 bases from V and 7 bases from J, leaving 15 bases between. This CDR3 is 15 amino acids long. The CDR3, as DNA: TGTGCCAGCAGTTTACAGGTCCAGGGTTGGAATGAGCAGTTCTTC. This encodes CASSLQVQGWNEQFF.

This clonotype appeared a few times. The rearrangement uses TRBV28 and TRBJ2-1; D assignment may be TRBD1 or TRBD2 (5 bases each). There are 17 residues in the CDR3. Trimming removed 5 bases from V and 5 bases from J, with 22 bases in between. Germline CDR1 and CDR2: MDHEN and SYDVKM. CDR3: CASSPVSPGRINNEQFF. CDR3 sequence (DNA): TGTGCCAGCAGTCCTGTGTCCCCGGGACGGATTAACAATGAGCAGTTCTTC.

This clonotype showed up many times. This rearrangement joins TRBV6-5 to TRBJ2-6, with no clear D. CDR1 MNHEY and CDR2 SVGAGI come from the germline V gene. Trimming removed 2 bases at V and 0 bases at J, with 5 bases between. The CDR3 totals 15 residues. The CDR3 reads CASSYGSSGANVLTF. Written as DNA, the CDR3 is TGTGCCAGCAGTTACGGGTCCTCTGGGGCCAACGTCCTGACTTTC.

The chain recombines TRBV7-9 with TRBJ2-3; D assignment may be TRBD1 or TRBD2 (6 bases each). CDR1 is SEHNR, CDR2 FQNEAQ, per germline (reference sequence). V shed 6 bases and J shed 4 bases, with 14 bases lying between them. This CDR3 is built from 14 residues. The CDR3 bases are TGTGCCAGCAGGCCTGGGGGGCCCCCAGATACGCAGTATTTT. Encoded protein: CASRPGGPPDTQYF.

Ten or more counts support this clonotype. The chain recombines TRBV7-2 with TRBJ2-3; D assignment may be TRBD1 or TRBD2 (5 bases each). There are 18 residues in the CDR3. V dropped 5 bases and J dropped 0 bases, with 21 bases sitting between them. CDR1 and CDR2 (germline): SGHTA, FQGNSA. Written as DNA, the CDR3 is TGTGCCAGCAGCCGAAGGTCGGGGCTAGCCGCTAGCACAGATACGCAGTATTTT. Encoded protein: CASSRRSGLAASTDTQYF.

In its sample, this clonotype was seen many times. The chain combines TRBV27 with TRBJ2-5; D may be TRBD1 (6 bases). The germline V gene encodes CDR1 MNHEY and CDR2 SMNVEV (reference sequence). The CDR3 has 14 amino acids. The V end lost 3 bases, the J end lost 2 bases, and 10 bases lay between the germline ends. CDR3 bases: TGTGCCAGCAGTTTTGGGCAGGGGCAAGAGACCCAGTACTTC. Translating gives CASSFGQGQETQYF.

This clonotype was seen a single time. The V call is TRBV28, the J call TRBJ1-1; D unresolved. This CDR3 comprises 10 residues. Germline loops: CDR1 MDHEN, CDR2 SYDVKM. Between the trimmed V and J ends, which lost 7 bases and 10 bases, there was a span of 10 bases. The CDR3 loop reads CASIGAGAFF. The CDR3 nucleotides are TGTGCCAGCATCGGCGCAGGAGCTTTCTTT. The variable domain in full, completed from reference TRBV28 and TRBJ1-1, reads DVKVTQSSRYLVKRTGEKVFLECVQDMDHENMFWYRQDPGLGLRLIYFSYDVKMKEKGDIPEGYSVSREKKERFSLILESASTNQTSMYLCASIGAGAFFGQGTRLTVV.

This clonotype was recorded at least ten times. The chain combines TRBV10-3 with TRBJ1-2; no definite D call. In germline, CDR1 is ENHRY, CDR2 SYGVKD. Trimming took off 5 bases at V and 0 bases at J, with 7 bases between the two ends. The CDR3 extends over 13 amino acids. The CDR3 is CAISLGTNYGYTF. The CDR3 DNA reads TGTGCCATCAGTCTAGGGACTAACTATGGCTACACCTTC.

This clonotype was found many times. V and J are TRBV4-3 and TRBJ2-4; TRBD2 might be the D (6 bases). This CDR3 spans 17 amino acids. The V end lost 0 bases, the J end lost 4 bases, and 16 bases lay between the germline ends. Looked up from germline, CDR1 is LGHNA and CDR2 is YSLEER. CDR3 protein: CASSQDPPGGAKNIQYF. Here the CDR3 DNA reads TGCGCCAGCAGCCAAGATCCCCCCGGCGGGGCTAAAAACATTCAGTACTTC.

This sequence joins TRBV6-6 and TRBJ1-4; 7 bases are a match to TRBD1. Germline V gives CDR1 MNHNY, CDR2 SVGAGI (reference sequence). The CDR3 sequence is 13 residues long. J lost 10 bases, V lost 2 bases, and 4 bases had no gene match. The CDR3: CASSYGGTAKLFF. In nucleotides, the CDR3 is TGTGCCAGCAGTTACGGCGGGACAGCAAAACTGTTTTTT.

V is TRBV20-1 and J is TRBJ1-3; no definite D call. The V end was cut by 3 bases, the J end by 3 bases, with 12 bases between. The CDR3 runs to 14 residues. Looked up from germline, CDR1 is DFQATT and CDR2 is SNEGSKA (reference sequence). DNA for the CDR3: TGCAGTGCTAGGGGCGGTGGGGTTGGAAACACCATATATTTT. It is translated as CSARGGGVGNTIYF.

This clonotype appeared a single time. The V gene is TRBV4-1, the J gene TRBJ2-7; TRBD1 might be the D (6 bases). The V end was cut by 3 bases, the J end by 0 bases, with 9 bases between. This CDR3 is built from 14 residues. The germline V gene has CDR1 MGHRA and CDR2 YSYEKL. The CDR3 DNA follows: TGCGCCAGCAGCCAGGACAGCATCTCCTACGAGCAGTACTTC. It codes for CASSQDSISYEQYF.

The chain couples TRBV20-1 to TRBJ1-1; D is ambiguous. This CDR3 has 11 amino acids. From germline, CDR1 is DFQATT and CDR2 SNEGSKA (reference sequence). V shed 0 bases and J shed 13 bases, with 12 bases lying between them. The DNA for the CDR3 is TGCAGTGCTAGAGATCTGAGGGCGGGTTTCTTT. Translating gives CSARDLRAGFF.

This clonotype was detected many times. The chain recombines TRBV5-6 with TRBJ2-1; TRBD2 matches at 7 bases. The V and J ends lost 0 bases and 7 bases, in that order; junction bases with no gene match: 13. This CDR3 is built from 17 residues. Germline V gene data show CDR1 as SGHDT and CDR2 as YYEEEE. CDR3 region: CASSLGLGRELENEQFF. CDR3 sequence (DNA): TGTGCCAGCAGCTTGGGCCTAGGGCGGGAGCTTGAGAATGAGCAGTTCTTC.

The chain is built from TRBV12-3 or TRBV12-4 and TRBJ2-7; D remains unclear. The V end lost 6 bases, the J end lost 3 bases, and 9 bases lay between the germline ends. This CDR3 contains 12 residues. This CDR3 is CASSELIYEQYF. In nucleotides, the CDR3 is TGTGCCAGCAGCGAACTAATCTACGAGCAGTACTTC.

In this sample, this clonotype turned up many times. V is TRBV28 and J is TRBJ2-3, with D tentatively TRBD1 or TRBD2 (5 bases each). Germline V gene sequence: CDR1 MDHEN, CDR2 SYDVKM. Trimming pared 3 bases from V and 14 bases from J, leaving 12 bases between. CDR3 length: 11 residues. Written as DNA, the CDR3 is TGTGCCAGCAGTTTCGGGGCTTCGCGGTATTTT. Translation gives CASSFGASRYF.

CDR3 loop: CASSLGDTRSGNTIYF. The CDR3 nucleotides read TGTGCCAGCAGCTTAGGGGACACCCGCTCTGGAAACACCATATATTTT. V usage is TRBV11-2 and J usage is TRBJ1-3; maybe TRBD1 (6 bases). The V gene lost 1 base and the J gene lost 0 bases, with 10 bases spanning the gap. Germline values: CDR1 SGHAT, CDR2 FQNNGV. There are 16 residues in the CDR3. Drawing the rest from reference TRBV11-2 and TRBJ1-3, the complete variable domain is EAGVAQSPRYKIIEKRQSVAFWCNPISGHATLYWYQQILGQGPKLLIQFQNNGVVDDSQLPKDRFSAERLKGVDSTLKIQPAKLEDSAVYLCASSLGDTRSGNTIYFGEGSWLTVV.

The chain employs TRBV5-1 and TRBJ2-1; possibly TRBD1 for D (6 bases). The CDR3 runs to 17 residues. Per germline, CDR1 SGHRS and CDR2 YFSETQ. Trimming left V 7 bases short and J 0 bases short, with 20 bases between. DNA of the CDR3: TGCGCCAGCCGGATAGGGCTGACAGGCAGCTCCTACAATGAGCAGTTCTTC. This sequence encodes CASRIGLTGSSYNEQFF. Full variable domain (outside the CDR3, taken from reference TRBV5-1 and TRBJ2-1): KAGVTQTPRYLIKTRGQQVTLSCSPISGHRSVSWYQQTPGQGLQFLFEYFSETQRNKGNFPGRFSGRQFSNSRSEMNVSTLELGDSALYLCASRIGLTGSSYNEQFFGPGTRLTVL.

The V call is TRBV28, the J call TRBJ1-4; no definite D call. V was pared by 4 bases and J by 0 bases, with 6 bases between. CDR1 MDHEN and CDR2 SYDVKM come from the germline V gene. The CDR3 length is 14 residues. The CDR3 spells CASSSIPTNEKLFF. DNA of the CDR3: TGTGCCAGCAGTTCTATACCAACTAATGAAAAACTGTTTTTT.